A selection of T cell receptor beta chains follows, all from one sample in a study of cytomegalovirus exposure and HLA in healthy donors. Profiled with immunoSEQ multiplex PCR; TCRdb holds only in-frame clones, not every one. The listing records 95,000 to 150,000 clones. The sample taken for sequencing was PBMCs. These receptors were collected from a man in his late teens or twenties in good health and CMV-seronegative. Each CDR3 is given with its conserved first and last residue. A D gene is named only where the DNA matches it firmly.

v_gene	d_gene	j_gene	CDR3aa	CDR3nt
TRBV7-9	TRBD1	TRBJ2-3	CASSYVGSGGATDTQYF	TGTGCCAGCAGCTATGTGGGATCAGGGGGAGCAACAGATACGCAGTATTTT
TRBV13	TRBD1	TRBJ1-1	CASSLGQGRAFF	TGTGCCAGCAGCTTAGGACAGGGGAGAGCTTTCTTT
TRBV2	-	TRBJ2-7	CARGTESSYEQYF	TGTGCCAGAGGTACAGAGAGCTCCTACGAGCAGTACTTC
TRBV5-1	-	TRBJ1-2	CASSSGGVGYTF	TGCGCCAGCAGCTCGGGTGGAGTAGGCTACACCTTC
TRBV7-6	TRBD1	TRBJ2-5	CASSLTGGETQYF	TGTGCCAGCAGCCTGACAGGGGGAGAGACCCAGTACTTC
TRBV19	TRBD1	TRBJ2-2	CASSAQTGRVAGELFF	TGTGCCAGTAGTGCCCAGACAGGGAGAGTTGCCGGGGAGCTGTTTTTT
TRBV5-4	-	TRBJ2-3	CASSSLGDTQYF	TGTGCCAGCAGTAGTCTAGGAGATACGCAGTATTTT
TRBV2	TRBD2	TRBJ2-7	CASSRTSGDLYEQYF	TGTGCCAGCAGTAGGACTAGCGGGGACCTCTACGAGCAGTACTTC
TRBV2	-	TRBJ1-1	CASREEVSTTEAFF	TGTGCCAGCAGAGAGGAAGTTTCGACCACTGAAGCTTTCTTT
TRBV6-1	-	TRBJ2-1	CASPRGVGNEQFF	TGTGCCAGCCCCCGCGGGGTTGGCAATGAGCAGTTCTTC
TRBV5-6	TRBD2	TRBJ2-3	CASRILAGGADTQYF	TGTGCCAGCCGGATTTTAGCGGGCGGTGCAGATACGCAGTATTTT
TRBV11-2	-	TRBJ1-6	CASSLVGGGSPLHF	TGTGCCAGCAGCTTAGTTGGAGGAGGTTCACCCCTCCACTTT
TRBV19	TRBD1	TRBJ2-7	CASSAGTGVYEQYF	TGTGCCAGTAGTGCCGGGACAGGAGTCTACGAGCAGTACTTC
TRBV10-3	TRBD1	TRBJ2-1	CAISLQGAYVQFF	TGTGCCATCAGTCTACAGGGGGCTTATGTGCAGTTCTTC
TRBV5-1	-	TRBJ2-7	CASSRGWDVSSYEQYF	TGCGCCAGCAGTAGGGGGTGGGACGTGAGCTCCTACGAGCAGTACTTC
TRBV6-6	TRBD1	TRBJ2-1	CASSPGQGARNEQFF	TGTGCCAGCAGCCCCGGACAGGGGGCTCGGAATGAGCAGTTCTTC
TRBV19	TRBD2	TRBJ2-2	CASNGLAIGELFF	TGTGCCAGTAACGGACTAGCAATCGGGGAGCTGTTTTTT
TRBV7-2	TRBD1	TRBJ2-2	CASSLAFVGQTNTGELFF	TGTGCCAGCAGCTTAGCGTTTGTGGGACAGACGAACACCGGGGAGCTGTTTTTT
TRBV11-2	TRBD1	TRBJ1-1	CASSIMDRGGTEAFF	TGTGCCAGCAGCATTATGGACAGGGGGGGCACTGAAGCTTTCTTT
TRBV5-4	-	TRBJ1-2	CASSLGDPNYGYTF	TGTGCCAGCAGCTTAGGGGATCCTAACTATGGCTACACCTTC
TRBV5-1	-	TRBJ2-2	CASSLQGTGELFF	TGCGCCAGCAGCTTACAGGGTACCGGGGAGCTGTTTTTT
TRBV7-3	TRBD1	TRBJ2-7	CASSPGTGKPYEQYF	TGTGCCAGCAGCCCCGGGACAGGGAAACCCTACGAGCAGTACTTC
TRBV7-6	TRBD1	TRBJ1-1	CASSLDRGRSEAFF	TGTGCCAGCAGCTTAGACAGGGGGCGTAGTGAAGCTTTCTTT
TRBV6-5	-	TRBJ1-1	CASSYSNRNTEAFF	TGTGCCAGCAGTTACTCGAATAGAAACACTGAAGCTTTCTTT
TRBV27	-	TRBJ2-1	CASAFLGGGANEQFF	TGTGCCAGCGCTTTTTTGGGTGGTGGAGCCAATGAGCAGTTCTTC
TRBV27	TRBD2	TRBJ2-7	CASSTPGGPRYEQYF	TGTGCCAGCAGTACCCCGGGGGGGCCCAGGTACGAGCAGTACTTC
TRBV14	-	TRBJ2-7	CASSQDQVLLRSEQYF	TGTGCCAGCAGCCAAGATCAAGTCCTACTGAGGAGTGAGCAGTACTTC
TRBV9	TRBD2	TRBJ2-3	CASSVELAGGGNTQYF	TGTGCCAGCAGCGTAGAGTTAGCGGGGGGAGGGAATACGCAGTATTTT
TRBV27	TRBD1	TRBJ2-7	CASTAGTGNEQYF	TGTGCCAGCACCGCCGGGACAGGAAACGAGCAGTACTTC
TRBV2	-	TRBJ2-1	CASIESYNEQFF	TGTGCCAGCATTGAGAGCTACAATGAGCAGTTCTTC
TRBV19	-	TRBJ2-1	CASAVVGSSYNEQFF	TGTGCCAGTGCGGTTGTCGGCAGCTCCTACAATGAGCAGTTCTTC
TRBV6-6	TRBD1	TRBJ1-3	CASRSGTGDGNTIYF	TGTGCCAGCAGAAGTGGGACAGGGGACGGAAACACCATATATTTT
TRBV7-9	TRBD1	TRBJ1-1	CASLPLRQGYTEAFF	TGTGCCAGCCTCCCGTTAAGACAGGGCTACACTGAAGCTTTCTTT